This T cell receptor (beta chain) stems from a study of blood T cell repertoires in COVID-19 (dated by TCRdb to the early 2020s). Study-wide context: Collaborator samples came from the United States, Italy and Spain and covered acute and convalescent phases of COVID-19. The material from the prospective study consisted of cDNA or gDNA derived from T cells, B-cell-depleted T cells, or PBMCs. Subjects who had been exposed to COVID-19, were actively infected with it, or had recovered from it provided the deeply sampled blood TCRbeta repertoires that made up the dataset. The repertoires were released in a freely available public database meant as a resource for research on the immune response to SARS-CoV-2. The samples were drawn from the first 160 participants of the ongoing ImmuneRACE study and from roughly 1,300 subjects provided by 6 global collaborators. A de-identified subject ID, COVID-19 status, age in years and sex were almost always included in the sample metadata. Where available, HLA class I and class II types were taken from metadata supplied by the sample provider and were not determined by assay-based typing. Paper-wide results and their limitations: How much clinical and demographic metadata was included differed by source and by participant, and the metadata was provided uncurated.

One collaborating source in Seattle enrolled patients while the patients were actively infected and followed the patients over time throughout the course of disease. Whole blood was collected in K2EDTA tubes by collaborating institutions according to the institutions' own protocols. For TCRbeta analysis, collaborators shipped samples in one of three forms: frozen whole blood, isolated PBMCs, or DNA extracted from either of those sample types. In the germline V gene, CDR1 corresponds to SGHTA and CDR2 to FQGTGA. V is reduced by 0 bases and J by 2 bases, leaving a spacing of 4 bases between them. Reading from cysteine to phenylalanine, the CDR3 counts 13 amino acids. Solely the CDR3 DNA is kept, with 39 bases framed from the first base. The immunoSEQ Assay, a bias-controlled multiplex PCR, was used to amplify TCRbeta CDR3 regions from genomic DNA. The published analysis was carried out like this. The number of nucleated cells in each sample was estimated by amplification of reference gene primers within the assay. To quantify the absolute abundance of each unique TCRbeta CDR3 rearrangement, sequence reads were collapsed and filtered. Productive Simpson clonality was computed per sample as the square root of Simpson's diversity index over productive rearrangements. TCRdb carries this immuneACCESS record with in-frame sequences only. Its versions omit some clonotypes, under half of them owing to an unresolved V gene in the studies checked, with the rest unexplained. The DNA was the basis for D and trimming; V, J and clone size are from that table. For this sample there are around 150,000 clones; over 80% appear just once. Clones ranked in the top ten supply nearly 5% of the sample.

Notes on this clone: Its antigen is not yet known. It has no much larger one-base neighbor in the sample; base qualities were not kept.

The specimen sequenced was peripheral blood. The chain couples TRBV7-3 to TRBJ2-5; no D gene call is confident. This receptor was obtained from a man aged 25-45 years with COVID-19, enrolled during active disease. The DNA sequence reads TGTGCCAGCAGCTTAACCAGACAAGAGACCCAGTACTTC. Translated, it reads CASSLTRQETQYF.